One sample yielded the 27 T cell receptor beta chains listed below, sequenced in a study of early T cells in non-severe SARS-CoV-2 infection. TCRdb processed the 5' RACE reads anew with MiXCR; each CDR3 protein has one entry. Of under 95,000 distinct CDR3 sequences listed, 12% are singletons. Sequencing was performed on whole blood. The receptor source for this set is an adult who was a healthcare worker with PCR-confirmed SARS-CoV-2 infection or an uninfected control (not recorded which).

This clonotype showed up many times. The CDR3 region has the DNA TGTGCCAGCAGCTACGGCGGGACCGCGGGAGATACGCAGTATTTT. Translation: CASSYGGTAGDTQYF. The chain recombines TRBV5-4 with TRBJ2-3, with a tentative D call TRBD2 (6 bases). The CDR3 covers 15 residues. Germline loops: CDR1 SGHNT, CDR2 YYREEE (reference sequence). V lost 3 bases, J lost 5 bases, and 16 bases lay in between.

This clonotype turned up a few times. The gene calls are TRBV29-1 and TRBJ2-5; TRBD2 is a possible D gene (5 bases). V gave up 4 bases and J gave up 5 bases, with 14 bases separating them. The CDR3 consists of 13 residues. The germline CDR1 and CDR2 sequences are SQVTM and ANQGSEA. For the CDR3, the DNA is TGCAGCGTTGTAGCGCTGCCTGTTGAGACCCAGTACTTC. This codes for CSVVALPVETQYF.

The chain carries TRBV20-1 and TRBJ1-2; D may be TRBD1 (6 bases). Germline values: CDR1 DFQATT, CDR2 SNEGSKA (reference sequence). There are 12 residues in the CDR3. The germline V and J ends were trimmed by 3 bases and 4 bases, with 9 bases remaining between them. CDR3 sequence (DNA): TGCAGTGCTAGGGACAGCGCCTATGGCTACACCTTC. Translated, it gives CSARDSAYGYTF.

This chain links TRBV4-1 with TRBJ2-1, with D possibly being TRBD2 (6 bases). The CDR3 runs to 18 residues. Trimming took 2 bases from V and 8 from J, leaving 25 bases between them. The germline gives CDR1 MGHRA, CDR2 YSYEKL. DNA for the CDR3: TGCGCCAGCAGCCAATCCCGTCCGCGGGCGGGAAGTGGGGATGAGCAGTTCTTC. This encodes CASSQSRPRAGSGDEQFF.

This clonotype has ten or more counts. The gene calls are TRBV28 and TRBJ1-1, with D uncertain. CDR1 and CDR2 (germline): MDHEN, SYDVKM. The CDR3 extends over 16 amino acids. The ends were cut back, 3 bases at V and 0 bases at J, with 14 bases in the middle. CDR3 bases: TGTGCCAGCAGTTTTTCTTTACACAGAGTGAACACTGAAGCTTTCTTT. This translates into CASSFSLHRVNTEAFF.

This clonotype was detected a few times. This chain links TRBV20-1 with TRBJ2-1; D may be TRBD2 (6 bases). Deletions cut 2 bases from V and 6 bases from J, with 11 bases between. Germline assignment: CDR1 DFQATT and CDR2 SNEGSKA (reference sequence). The CDR3 runs 13 residues. CDR3 in amino acids: CSARYFSGNEQFF. The CDR3 DNA reads TGCAGTGCTAGATACTTTAGCGGCAATGAGCAGTTCTTC.

This clonotype was observed a handful of times. The chain is built from TRBV27 and TRBJ1-1; the D is unclear. The V gene lost 5 bases and the J gene lost 0 bases, with 16 bases spanning the gap. CDR3 length: 16 residues. The germline CDR1 and CDR2 sequences are MNHEY and SMNVEV (reference sequence). The CDR3 loop reads CASSPTAQIMNTEAFF. The CDR3 nucleotides are TGTGCCAGCAGTCCGACCGCCCAGATCATGAACACTGAAGCTTTCTTT.

In its sample, this clonotype was seen a few times. The chain has TRBV20-1 and TRBJ2-7; possible D gene TRBD2, 6 bases. The CDR3 sequence is 14 residues long. Germline CDR1 is DFQATT and CDR2 is SNEGSKA (reference sequence). The V end lost 1 base, the J end lost 3 bases, and 13 bases lay between the germline ends. This chain's CDR3 is CSARGDAGGYEQYF. The CDR3, as DNA: TGCAGTGCTAGAGGGGACGCCGGGGGCTACGAGCAGTACTTC.

This clonotype was observed many times. The V and J genes are TRBV7-2 and TRBJ2-2; tentatively, D is TRBD2 (6 bases). Trimming left V 5 bases short and J 4 bases short, with 20 bases between. The CDR3 length is 17 residues. The germline V gene has CDR1 SGHTA and CDR2 FQGNSA. CDR3 in DNA: TGTGCCAGCAGCCCTTACCTGACTAGTGAAAGCACCGGGGAGCTGTTTTTT. It codes for CASSPYLTSESTGELFF.

This clonotype was seen many times. The CDR3 reads CASSAPSAGSYEQYF. CDR3 bases: TGTGCCAGCAGTGCCCCCAGTGCGGGCTCCTACGAGCAGTACTTC. The V gene is TRBV28, the J gene TRBJ2-7, with a tentative D call TRBD2 (5 bases). CDR1 and CDR2 from the germline V gene are MDHEN and SYDVKM. Between the trimmed V and J ends, which lost 5 bases and 0 bases, there was a span of 14 bases. The CDR3 loop spans 15 amino acids.

Ten or more counts support this clonotype. V is TRBV20-1 and J is TRBJ2-5; D may be TRBD1 (6 bases). Germline V gene lookup returns CDR1 DFQATT and CDR2 SNEGSKA (reference sequence). The CDR3 has 13 residues. V lost 3 bases and J lost 3, with 11 bases in between. The CDR3 reads CSARRTAEETQYF. CDR3 DNA sequence: TGCAGTGCTAGGAGGACAGCCGAAGAGACCCAGTACTTC.

As concerns this clonotype: Being one base from a much bigger clone, this may be a read error. The chain joins TRBV28 to TRBJ2-7; D may be TRBD1 (6 bases). V was clipped by 2 bases and J by 4 bases, with 18 bases between them. CDR3 length equals 16 residues. Germline CDR1 MDHEN, CDR2 SYDVKM. The CDR3, as DNA: TGTGCCAGCAGTTTAGTAGTGACAGGACCCGTATACGAGCAGTACTTC. This gives the protein CASSLVVTGPVYEQYF.

This clonotype was seen just once. A read error may explain this, as a much larger clone is one base away. V usage is TRBV2 and J usage is TRBJ2-2, with D perhaps TRBD1 (5 bases). Germline assignment: CDR1 SNHLY and CDR2 FYNNEI. The CDR3 runs 12 residues. The CDR3, as DNA: TGTTCCAGCGACAGGAACACCGGGGAGCTGTTTTTT. Translation: CSSDRNTGELFF.

In its sample, this clonotype was seen many times. CDR3 nucleotides: TGCGCCAGCAGCCCTTCAGGGGTTGCCAAAAACATTCAGTACTTC. It encodes CASSPSGVAKNIQYF. This chain uses TRBV4-1 with TRBJ2-4, with TRBD1 as a possible D gene (6 bases). CDR1 MGHRA and CDR2 YSYEKL come from the germline V gene. The CDR3 has 15 residues. V shed 4 bases and J shed 1 base, with 11 bases lying between them.

The gene calls are TRBV6-6 and TRBJ1-2; D gene ambiguous. CDR1 MNHNY and CDR2 SVGAGI come from the germline V gene (reference sequence). The CDR3 totals 14 residues. Trimming stripped 2 bases from V and 2 bases from J, with 9 bases between. CDR3 in amino acids: CASSYGRPNYGYTF. DNA of the CDR3: TGTGCCAGCAGTTACGGCCGACCCAACTATGGCTACACCTTC.

Of note for this clonotype: Just one base apart from a much larger clone, this may be a read error. This chain joins TRBV28 and TRBJ2-2; 7 positions agree with TRBD2. CDR1 and CDR2 (germline): MDHEN, SYDVKM. This CDR3 spans 15 amino acids. In nucleotides, the CDR3 is TGTGCCAGCAGTTTAGCGGGAGTGGACACCGGGGAGCTGTCTTTT. Amino acids: CASSLAGVDTGELSF.

This clonotype turned up a few times. The chain has TRBV20-1 and TRBJ2-7, with D perhaps matching TRBD2 (6 bases). Germline V gene sequence: CDR1 DFQATT, CDR2 SNEGSKA (reference sequence). There are 15 residues in the CDR3. V lost 3 bases to trimming and J lost 2 bases, with 17 bases between them. This CDR3 is CSARGVGEDPYEQYF. CDR3 nucleotide sequence: TGCAGTGCTAGGGGGGTTGGGGAGGATCCCTACGAGCAGTACTTC.

This clonotype was detected many times. V and J are TRBV28 and TRBJ2-7; D tentatively reads TRBD1 or TRBD2 (5 bases each). V was clipped by 2 bases and J by 0 bases, with 11 bases between them. Germline CDR1 MDHEN, CDR2 SYDVKM. The CDR3 is 15 amino acids. The CDR3 here is CASSLRGLSSYEQYF. The DNA of the CDR3 is TGTGCCAGCAGTTTACGGGGCCTTAGCTCCTACGAGCAGTACTTC.

Comment on this clonotype: A much more abundant neighbour one base away suggests this may be a read error. V usage is TRBV27 and J usage is TRBJ2-1; no clear D gene. This CDR3 region has 14 residues. CDR1 is MNHEY, CDR2 SMNVEV, per germline (reference sequence). With 10 bases removed from V and 5 bases from J, the gap between germline ends came to 18 bases. This chain's CDR3 is CATAKRAPHNEQFF. The CDR3 DNA follows: TGTGCCACCGCGAAAAGGGCCCCCCACAATGAGCAGTTCTTC.

This clonotype appeared many times. V and J are TRBV6-4 and TRBJ2-1; D is undetermined. Trimming shortened V by 2 bases and J by 1 base, and 9 bases separated the two germline ends. There are 15 residues in the CDR3. Per the germline V gene, CDR1 is MRHNA and CDR2 is SNTAGT. This CDR3 reads CASSDRSLSYNEQFF. CDR3 sequence (DNA): TGTGCCAGCAGTGACAGGTCCCTTTCCTACAATGAGCAGTTCTTC.

This clonotype was counted many times. This chain joins TRBV20-1 and TRBJ2-1; tentatively, D is TRBD2 (5 bases). The CDR3 totals 16 residues. The V gene lost 5 bases and the J gene lost 5 bases, with 22 bases spanning the gap. Per germline, CDR1 DFQATT and CDR2 SNEGSKA (reference sequence). CDR3 sequence (DNA): TGCAGTGCTCCCCAATACGCTAGCCGTTACCACAATGAGCAGTTCTTC. Translated: CSAPQYASRYHNEQFF.

This clonotype has only a few counts. V and J are TRBV7-7 and TRBJ2-3; D is unclear. This CDR3 spans 13 amino acids. V was clipped by 3 bases and J by 2 bases, with 6 bases between them. Germline lookup yields CDR1 SSHAT and CDR2 FNYEAQ (reference sequence). CDR3 loop: CASSLTPTDTQYF. CDR3 nucleotides: TGTGCCAGCAGCTTGACGCCCACAGATACGCAGTATTTT.

This rearrangement joins TRBV6-4 to TRBJ1-1, with a possible D match to TRBD1 (5 bases). The CDR3 spans 15 residues. Germline V gives CDR1 MRHNA, CDR2 SNTAGT. Trimming removed 10 bases from V and 3 bases from J, with 21 bases in between. The CDR3 here is CAMPKGPPGHTEAFF. In DNA, the CDR3 is TGTGCCATGCCAAAGGGGCCGCCCGGACACACTGAAGCTTTCTTT.

This clonotype appeared a few times. V usage is TRBV3-1 and J usage is TRBJ2-3, with 9 bases aligning to TRBD1. Germline CDR1 is LGHDT and CDR2 is YNNKEL (reference sequence). With V trimmed by 4 bases and J by 4 bases, 6 bases remained unmatched. This CDR3 region has 15 residues. CDR3 in DNA: TGTGCCAGCAGCCGGACAGGGGCACAATCAGATACGCAGTATTTT. Its protein is CASSRTGAQSDTQYF.

The genes are TRBV20-1 and TRBJ2-4; possible D gene TRBD2, 5 bases. V was cut by 0 bases and J by 0 bases, with 12 bases left in between. CDR1 is DFQATT and CDR2 is SNEGSKA in the germline V gene (reference sequence). The CDR3 runs to 16 residues. CDR3 protein: CSARDWRALAKNIQYF. CDR3 coding DNA: TGCAGTGCTAGAGATTGGCGGGCCCTAGCCAAAAACATTCAGTACTTC.

This clonotype was detected many times. V is TRBV29-1 and J is TRBJ1-2, with 7 bases identical to TRBD1. From germline, CDR1 is SQVTM and CDR2 ANQGSEA. With V trimmed by 1 base and J by 3 bases, 8 bases remained unmatched. The CDR3 loop spans 15 amino acids. The CDR3 coding sequence is TGCAGCGTTGAAGGGAGCGACAGGGAAGACTATGGCTACACCTTC. Its translation is CSVEGSDREDYGYTF.

The chain couples TRBV7-9 to TRBJ1-2; D unclear. Trimming removed 3 bases from V and 14 bases from J, with 16 bases in between. CDR3 length: 12 residues. Per the germline V gene, CDR1 is SEHNR and CDR2 is FQNEAQ (reference sequence). CDR3 bases: TGTGCCAGCAGCTTCTCGCAGAGCAGAATTACCTTC. Translation gives CASSFSQSRITF. Using reference TRBV7-9 and TRBJ1-2 for the parts outside the CDR3, the full variable domain is DTGVSQNPRHKITKRGQNVTFRCDPISEHNRLYWYRQTLGQGPEFLTYFQNEAQLEKSRLLSDRFSAERPKGSFSTLEIQRTEQGDSAMYLCASSFSQSRITFGSGTRLTVV.